This passage covers 32 T cell receptor beta chains from one sample sequenced in a study of T cell responses to AZD1222 COVID-19 vaccine. Produced via immunoSEQ multiplex PCR; TCRdb's table is partial and in-frame only. This sample yields approximately 68,000 clones, of which around 87% are seen a single time; under 30% belongs to the top ten. The sample was peripheral blood, taken on day 0 of AZD1222 vaccination. Every receptor here comes from an adult in good health.

The gene calls are TRBV12-3 or TRBV12-4 and TRBJ1-2; TRBD1 matches 9 bases. This CDR3 contains 13 residues. Trimming removed 6 bases from V and 4 bases from J; junction bases left unmatched: 3. The CDR3 loop reads CASRGTGLYGYTF. CDR3 DNA sequence: TGTGCCAGCAGGGGGACAGGGCTCTATGGCTACACCTTC.

This chain connects TRBV30 to TRBJ1-2, with D perhaps TRBD1 (5 bases). This CDR3 region has 12 residues. The V gene lost 4 bases and the J gene lost 8 bases, with 14 bases spanning the gap. From germline, CDR1 is GTSNPN and CDR2 SVGIG (reference sequence). As DNA, the CDR3 is TGTGCCTGGAAGGAGGGGTTTGGCGGCTACACCTTC. This translates into CAWKEGFGGYTF.

V is TRBV3-1 (or the pseudogene TRBV3-2) and J is TRBJ1-6; D gene uncertain. Germline CDR1 reads LGHDT; CDR2 reads YNNKEL (reference sequence). The CDR3 sequence is 13 residues long. With 1 base removed from V and 7 bases from J, the gap between germline ends came to 5 bases. The CDR3 region is CASSQGGNSPLHF. As DNA, the CDR3 is TGTGCCAGCAGCCAAGGAGGGAATTCACCCCTCCACTTT.

The chain recombines TRBV6-5 with TRBJ2-7; a possible D gene is TRBD2 (5 bases). Deletions cut 6 bases from V and 0 bases from J, with 12 bases between. Per the germline V gene, CDR1 is MNHEY and CDR2 is SVGAGI. This CDR3 region has 14 residues. The CDR3 region is CASRDRGFSYEQYF. As DNA, the CDR3 is TGTGCCAGCAGAGACCGGGGTTTCTCCTACGAGCAGTACTTC.

The chain recombines TRBV3-1 (or the pseudogene TRBV3-2) with TRBJ1-4, with D tentatively TRBD1 (5 bases). Deletions cut 6 bases from V and 4 bases from J, with 21 bases between. The CDR3 is 17 residues long. The germline gives CDR1 LGHDT, CDR2 YNNKEL (reference sequence). The CDR3 spells CASSQNRFWRRNEKLFF. CDR3 nucleotides: TGTGCCAGCAGTCAGAACAGGTTCTGGCGCCGTAATGAAAAACTGTTTTTT.

This clone was detected once. V is TRBV27 and J is TRBJ1-4, with D unresolved. Trimming took off 5 bases at V and 4 bases at J, with 8 bases between the two ends. The CDR3 has 13 amino acids. CDR1 and CDR2 from the germline V gene are MNHEY and SMNVEV (reference sequence). The CDR3 loop reads CASSVRINEKLFF. CDR3 DNA: TGTGCCAGCAGTGTTAGGATTAATGAAAAACTGTTTTTT.

The V gene is TRBV7-2, the J gene TRBJ2-2, with D possibly TRBD2 on 5 matching bases. V shed 5 bases and J shed 4 bases, with 14 bases lying between them. Germline assignment: CDR1 SGHTA and CDR2 FQGNSA. The CDR3 contains 15 residues. CDR3 in DNA: TGTGCCAGCAGCCTTTTACGGACTGCCACCGGGGAGCTGTTTTTT. Translation gives CASSLLRTATGELFF.

The rearrangement uses TRBV12-3 or TRBV12-4 and TRBJ2-1; weak D call: TRBD2 (5 bases). The CDR3 spans 12 residues. The V and J ends lost 5 bases and 9 bases respectively, with 11 bases between them. The CDR3 DNA sequence: TGTGCCAGCAGTCCCGACCGGGGTGAGCAGTTCTTC. Amino acid sequence: CASSPDRGEQFF.

The rearrangement links TRBV28 to TRBJ1-2; 9 nucleotides match TRBD1. Germline loops: CDR1 MDHEN, CDR2 SYDVKM. V was pared by 6 bases and J by 8 bases, with 13 bases of the junction left unmatched. The CDR3 is 15 residues long. DNA of the CDR3: TGTGCCAGCAGCCAAGCCCCGGGACAGGGAGGCGGCTACACCTTC. Encoded protein: CASSQAPGQGGGYTF.

CDR3 sequence: CASSFPPWLGSPLHF. The CDR3 bases are TGTGCCAGCAGCTTTCCCCCCTGGTTGGGTTCACCCCTCCACTTT. The chain couples TRBV7-2 to TRBJ1-6; no clear D. CDR3 length: 15 amino acids. Trimming cost V 3 bases and J 9 bases, with 15 bases left between them. Looked up from germline, CDR1 is SGHTA and CDR2 is FQGNSA.

V and J are TRBV19 and TRBJ2-7; D call uncertain. There are 14 residues in the CDR3. V was cut by 6 bases and J by 5 bases, with 17 bases left in between. From germline, CDR1 is LNHDA and CDR2 SQIVND (reference sequence). DNA for the CDR3: TGTGCCAGTAGAGTCGACCATCGACGGGACGAGCAGTACTTC. It encodes CASRVDHRRDEQYF.

This rearrangement joins TRBV28 to TRBJ1-4, with 8 bases identical to TRBD1. Germline V CDR1 and CDR2: MDHEN, SYDVKM. After removal of 7 bases from V and 2 bases from J, the junction contained 18 bases not matched to a gene. The CDR3 length is 19 residues. For the CDR3, the DNA is TGTGCCAGCACCGGGGGGCCTTTTCCCCAGGGGGCGACTAATGAAAAACTGTTTTTT. Translating gives CASTGGPFPQGATNEKLFF.

The chain is built from TRBV9 and TRBJ1-2; TRBD1 matches at 8 bases. Germline CDR1 is SGDLS and CDR2 is YYNGEE. The CDR3 is 14 residues long. V lost 6 bases to trimming and J lost 4 bases; unmatched junction nucleotides: 8. As DNA, the CDR3 is TGTGCCAGCACGACCGGGACAGGCTTCTATGGCTACACCTTC. It specifies CASTTGTGFYGYTF.

V and J are TRBV6-1 and TRBJ2-1; the match to TRBD2 covers 7 bases. The trim removed 0 bases at V and 6 bases at J, leaving 5 bases unmatched. This CDR3 spans 15 amino acids. The germline CDR1 and CDR2 sequences are MNHNS and SASEGT. CDR3 region: CASSEARGTGNEQFF. The CDR3, as DNA: TGTGCCAGCAGTGAAGCGCGGGGGACCGGCAATGAGCAGTTCTTC.

The rearrangement joins TRBV4-1 to TRBJ1-1; D unresolved. Germline CDR1 is MGHRA and CDR2 is YSYEKL. Between the trimmed V and J ends, which lost 0 bases and 7 bases, there was a span of 9 bases. The CDR3 has 13 residues. The chain's CDR3 is CASSQDSWREAFF. The CDR3 DNA follows: TGCGCCAGCAGCCAAGATAGTTGGCGTGAAGCTTTCTTT.

This sequence joins TRBV7-2 and TRBJ1-5; D call uncertain. The CDR3 is 18 amino acids. Germline loops: CDR1 SGHTA, CDR2 FQGNSA. V was clipped by 7 bases and J by 2 bases, with 24 bases between them. CDR3 sequence reads: CASTPGLAPNLGNQPQHF. In DNA form, the CDR3 reads TGTGCCAGCACACCAGGTCTAGCCCCCAATCTGGGCAATCAGCCCCAGCATTTT.

About this clone: One end of the junction fails to match germline, which may point to a read error. The chain recombines TRBV14 with TRBJ1-6; D call uncertain. Germline values: CDR1 SGHDN, CDR2 FVKESK. This CDR3 is built from 15 residues. The CDR3 protein is CASSKESSYNSPLHF. DNA for the CDR3: TGTGCCAGCAGCAAAGAGAGCTCCTATAATTCACCCCTCCACTTT.

The chain is built from TRBV6-5 and TRBJ1-5; D gene uncertain. Per germline, CDR1 MNHEY and CDR2 SVGAGI. The ends were cut back, 4 bases at V and 2 bases at J, with 12 bases in the middle. CDR3 length: 15 amino acids. In DNA, the CDR3 is TGTGCCAGCAGTTCTGACACAACAGGCAATCAGCCCCAGCATTTT. It translates to CASSSDTTGNQPQHF.

This clone was seen a single time. This chain links TRBV7-8 with TRBJ2-3; TRBD2 matches at 16 bases. Germline CDR1 and CDR2: SGHVS and FQNEAQ. The V gene end was trimmed by 5 bases and the J gene end by 7 bases; junction bases not matched to a gene: 9. The CDR3 extends over 17 amino acids. CDR3 sequence (DNA): TGTGCCAGCAGCCGCGGGACTAGCGGGGGGGCAGTATATACGCAGTATTTT. It encodes CASSRGTSGGAVYTQYF.

DNA for the CDR3: TGTGCCAGCAGCTCCTATAATTCACCCCTCCACTTT. Its translation is CASSSYNSPLHF. The chain recombines TRBV25-1 with TRBJ1-6; no clear D gene. The V end lost 6 bases, the J end lost 0 bases, and 0 bases lay between the germline ends. The CDR3 extends over 12 amino acids. Germline V gives CDR1 MGHDK, CDR2 SYGVNS.

The table lists this clone with a few counts. The chain carries TRBV4-2 and TRBJ2-7; D gene unclear. The germline V gene encodes CDR1 LGHNA and CDR2 YNFKEQ. The CDR3 sequence is 14 residues long. Trimming stripped 2 bases from V and 10 bases from J, with 18 bases between. The chain's CDR3 is CASSQTLTDVGQYF. The DNA for the CDR3 is TGTGCCAGCAGCCAAACTCTTACGGACGTGGGACAGTACTTC.

The chain carries TRBV3-1 (or the pseudogene TRBV3-2) and TRBJ1-2; D unclear. Trimming shortened V by 3 bases and J by 2 bases, and 4 bases separated the two germline ends. This CDR3 is built from 12 residues. Germline V lookup: CDR1 LGHDT, CDR2 YNNKEL (reference sequence). CDR3 sequence reads: CASSQGNYGYTF. Written as DNA, the CDR3 is TGTGCCAGCAGCCAGGGAAACTATGGCTACACCTTC.

V and J are TRBV27 and TRBJ1-6, with D hard to call. The CDR3 covers 17 residues. Per the germline V gene, CDR1 is MNHEY and CDR2 is SMNVEV (reference sequence). The V end lost 1 base, the J end lost 0 bases, and 10 bases lay between the germline ends. CDR3 loop: CASSLWAGSSYNSPLHF. As DNA, the CDR3 is TGTGCCAGCAGTTTATGGGCAGGTAGCTCCTATAATTCACCCCTCCACTTT.

The chain recombines TRBV11-3 with TRBJ2-5; 11 bases are shared with TRBD2. From germline, CDR1 is SGHNT and CDR2 YENEEA. J lost 5 bases, V lost 5 bases, and 7 bases had no gene match. The CDR3 covers 15 residues. The CDR3 nucleotides read TGTGCCAGCAGCCTTAGCGGGGGGGCCGGGGAGACCCAGTACTTC. It encodes CASSLSGGAGETQYF.

On this clone itself: Germline and junction disagree at one end, which may indicate a read error. V and J are TRBV3-1 (or the pseudogene TRBV3-2) and TRBJ1-6; D uncertain. From germline, CDR1 is LGHDT and CDR2 YNNKEL (reference sequence). This CDR3 has 16 amino acids. The CDR3 sequence: CASTQSPGAANSPLHF. The CDR3 DNA follows: TGTGCCAGCACCCAATCACCCGGAGCTGCTAATTCACCCCTCCACTTT.

The chain links TRBV11-2 to TRBJ1-2; no clear D gene. The CDR3 length is 15 residues. V was trimmed by 0 bases and J by 8 bases, leaving 16 bases between them. CDR1 SGHAT and CDR2 FQNNGV come from the germline V gene. CDR3 protein: CASSLEDGSLLGYTF. The CDR3 nucleotides read TGTGCCAGCAGCTTAGAAGACGGGTCGCTTTTAGGCTACACCTTC. The full variable domain, rest sourced from reference TRBV11-2 and TRBJ1-2, is EAGVAQSPRYKIIEKRQSVAFWCNPISGHATLYWYQQILGQGPKLLIQFQNNGVVDDSQLPKDRFSAERLKGVDSTLKIQPAKLEDSAVYLCASSLEDGSLLGYTFGSGTRLTVV.

J is TRBJ1-2 and V is TRBV28; D is possibly TRBD1 (6 bases). This CDR3 is built from 16 residues. CDR1 MDHEN and CDR2 SYDVKM come from the germline V gene. Trimming stripped 8 bases from V and 4 bases from J, with 23 bases between. This chain's CDR3 is CASRGQLGRKPYGYTF. CDR3 DNA: TGTGCCAGCCGGGGGCAATTGGGGCGAAAACCCTATGGCTACACCTTC.

The chain combines TRBV5-1 with TRBJ2-2; 7 bases are shared with TRBD1. V trimming: 5 bases; J trimming: 6 bases; junction bases outside the gene matches: 1. The germline gives CDR1 SGHRS, CDR2 YFSETQ. This CDR3 contains 12 residues. For the CDR3, the DNA is TGCGCCAGCAGTCAGGGGGCCGGGGAGCTGTTTTTT. It codes for CASSQGAGELFF.

V gene TRBV9 combines with J gene TRBJ1-3; 8 positions agree with TRBD1. CDR3 size: 13 residues. Germline CDR1 and CDR2: SGDLS and YYNGEE. V was pared by 4 bases and J by 7 bases, with 4 bases of the junction left unmatched. CDR3 region: CASSYPGGNTIYF. The CDR3 DNA follows: TGTGCCAGCAGCTACCCAGGGGGCAACACCATATATTTT. Using reference TRBV9 and TRBJ1-3 for the parts outside the CDR3, the full variable domain is DSGVTQTPKHLITATGQRVTLRCSPRSGDLSVYWYQQSLDQGLQFLIQYYNGEERAKGNILERFSAQQFPDLHSELNLSSLELGDSALYFCASSYPGGNTIYFGEGSWLTVV.

The V gene is TRBV6-5, the J gene TRBJ1-2; no definite D call. CDR3 length equals 13 residues. The ends were cut back, 6 bases at V and 1 base at J, with 9 bases in the middle. The germline gives CDR1 MNHEY, CDR2 SVGAGI. Here the CDR3 reads CASRRTDNYGYTF. CDR3 bases: TGTGCCAGCAGACGCACAGATAACTATGGCTACACCTTC.

This clone was recorded a few times. This sequence joins TRBV30 and TRBJ1-2, with 8 nucleotides matching TRBD1. Germline assignment: CDR1 GTSNPN and CDR2 SVGIG (reference sequence). The CDR3 loop spans 11 amino acids. The CDR3 reads CTQGGTGGYTF. In nucleotides, the CDR3 is TGTACCCAGGGGGGGACAGGTGGCTACACCTTC.

V is TRBV7-2 and J is TRBJ1-1; D unclear. The germline CDR1 and CDR2 sequences are SGHTA and FQGNSA. With 4 bases removed from V and 6 bases from J, the gap between germline ends came to 18 bases. The CDR3 extends over 15 amino acids. The CDR3 loop is CASSWTLWEAAEAFF. The CDR3 bases are TGTGCCAGCAGCTGGACGTTATGGGAGGCCGCTGAAGCTTTCTTT.